The 20 T cell receptor beta chains below were found in one sample sequenced in a study of blood T cell repertoires in COVID-19. Some clones are missing from TCRdb's copy, which holds only in-frame ones; the method was immunoSEQ multiplex PCR. This table holds about 160,000 clones, roughly 81% found once. The sample taken for sequencing was peripheral blood. The source of these receptors is a man aged 40-49 years with acute or convalescent COVID-19.

For the CDR3, the DNA is TGTGCCAGCGGCCGGGACAGGGACACTGAAGCTTTCTTT. This codes for CASGRDRDTEAFF. V and J are TRBV6-5 and TRBJ1-1; 9 bases fit TRBD1. The CDR3 length is 13 residues. CDR1 MNHEY and CDR2 SVGAGI come from the germline V gene. V dropped 8 bases and J dropped 3; count of bases not matched to a gene: 4.

The CDR3 nucleotides read TGTGCCAGCAGCCGTCTGGTTCTAAGGAGTGAAAAACTGTTTTTT. Translated: CASSRLVLRSEKLFF. The chain joins TRBV7-9 to TRBJ1-4; D is ambiguous. In germline, CDR1 is SEHNR, CDR2 FQNEAQ (reference sequence). V lost 5 bases to trimming and J lost 7 bases, with 17 bases between them. CDR3 length: 15 amino acids. Looking up the rest from reference TRBV7-9 and TRBJ1-4 gives the full variable domain: DTGVSQNPRHKITKRGQNVTFRCDPISEHNRLYWYRQTLGQGPEFLTYFQNEAQLEKSRLLSDRFSAERPKGSFSTLEIQRTEQGDSAMYLCASSRLVLRSEKLFFGSGTQLSVL.

The chain is built from TRBV27 and TRBJ1-1; possibly TRBD1 for D (6 bases). Germline CDR1 and CDR2: MNHEY and SMNVEV (reference sequence). Between the trimmed V and J ends, which lost 0 bases and 7 bases, there was a span of 9 bases. The CDR3 extends over 13 amino acids. CDR3: CASSLSIGGEAFF. CDR3 bases: TGTGCCAGCAGTTTATCGATAGGGGGTGAAGCTTTCTTT.

V is TRBV9 and J is TRBJ2-5; no reliable D call. Trimming took 0 bases from V and 3 from J, leaving 12 bases between them. The germline V gene has CDR1 SGDLS and CDR2 YYNGEE. The CDR3 runs to 15 residues. The CDR3 bases are TGTGCCAGCAGCGTAGATCCGCGGATGGAAGAGACCCAGTACTTC. This sequence encodes CASSVDPRMEETQYF.

This chain joins TRBV27 and TRBJ2-7; D gene unclear. Per the germline V gene, CDR1 is MNHEY and CDR2 is SMNVEV (reference sequence). Trimming took off 0 bases at V and 1 base at J, with 7 bases between the two ends. The CDR3 sequence is 14 residues long. CDR3 DNA: TGTGCCAGCAGTTTATCGTTCGGTTCCTACGAGCAGTACTTC. It encodes CASSLSFGSYEQYF.

The chain employs TRBV28 and TRBJ1-2, with no clear D. Deletions cut 2 bases from V and 6 bases from J, with 13 bases between. Germline V gives CDR1 MDHEN, CDR2 SYDVKM. The CDR3 consists of 14 residues. The CDR3 bases are TGTGCCAGCAGTTTAAATCAAAGAGGGAATGGCTACACCTTC. Its protein is CASSLNQRGNGYTF.

About this clone itself: Different DNA sequences within this sample yield the same CDR3. The chain combines TRBV15 with TRBJ2-7; TRBD1 is a possible D gene (6 bases). This CDR3 has 12 amino acids. V was clipped by 4 bases and J by 4 bases, with 8 bases between them. Germline loops: CDR1 LNHNV, CDR2 YYDKDF (reference sequence). CDR3 loop: CATSTQGYEQYF. The CDR3 DNA reads as TGTGCCACCAGCACACAGGGTTACGAGCAGTACTTC.

The chain is built from TRBV9 and TRBJ1-3, with TRBD1 matching over 12 bases. The CDR3 extends over 17 amino acids. Germline trimming cut 4 bases from V and 4 bases from J; bases unmatched to any gene: 9. Germline CDR1 is SGDLS and CDR2 is YYNGEE. In DNA form, the CDR3 reads TGTGCCAGCAGCCCTCCCCGCGGGACAGGGGGCGGAAACACCATATATTTT. The encoded protein is CASSPPRGTGGGNTIYF.

This rearrangement joins TRBV6-6 to TRBJ2-7, with D possibly being TRBD1 (5 bases). Trimming stripped 6 bases from V and 3 bases from J, with 9 bases between. The germline CDR1 and CDR2 sequences are MNHNY and SVGAGI (reference sequence). The CDR3 is made up of 12 amino acids. The CDR3 protein is CASRQVLYEQYF. CDR3 DNA: TGTGCCAGCAGACAGGTCCTCTACGAGCAGTACTTC.

The V and J genes are TRBV5-6 and TRBJ1-2, with TRBD1 as a possible D gene (5 bases). Trimming took off 0 bases at V and 7 bases at J, with 19 bases between the two ends. Germline V gene sequence: CDR1 SGHDT, CDR2 YYEEEE. This CDR3 is 16 amino acids long. This chain's CDR3 is CASSLGARPGIRGYTF. The CDR3 DNA follows: TGTGCCAGCAGCTTGGGGGCGAGACCAGGGATACGTGGCTACACCTTC.

The rearrangement links TRBV19 to TRBJ1-2; TRBD1 might be the D (6 bases). The CDR3 is 15 amino acids. The germline V gene encodes CDR1 LNHDA and CDR2 SQIVND (reference sequence). V was pared by 7 bases and J by 4 bases, with 19 bases between. The chain's CDR3 is CASTHRGGQLYGYTF. CDR3 DNA sequence: TGTGCCAGTACCCATCGCGGGGGACAACTCTATGGCTACACCTTC.

This clone was recorded once. The V call is TRBV5-1, the J call TRBJ2-3; D not certain. This CDR3 contains 12 residues. V gave up 4 bases and J gave up 6 bases, with 9 bases separating them. CDR1 and CDR2 from the germline V gene are SGHRS and YFSETQ. The CDR3 bases are TGCGCCAGCAGCGTAACCGCGGATACGCAGTATTTT. As protein: CASSVTADTQYF.

The chain couples TRBV5-1 to TRBJ1-1; 8 bases align to TRBD1. CDR3 size: 15 residues. Germline-derived CDR1 and CDR2 are SGHRS and YFSETQ. V trimming: 1 base; J trimming: 1 base; junction bases outside the gene matches: 3. DNA for the CDR3: TGCGCCAGCAGCTTGTTGGGGACAGGGAACACTGAAGCTTTCTTT. It encodes CASSLLGTGNTEAFF.

The chain joins TRBV4-3 to TRBJ2-1; possibly TRBD2 for D (6 bases). The CDR3 is 16 amino acids. The V gene's germline CDR1 is LGHNA and CDR2 YSLEER. Trimming removed 0 bases at V and 9 bases at J, with 18 bases between. The CDR3 protein is CASSQERGGLIGEQFF. Here the CDR3 DNA reads TGCGCCAGCAGCCAAGAACGGGGAGGCCTGATCGGTGAGCAGTTCTTC.

The genes are TRBV5-1 and TRBJ1-2, with 8 bases lining up with TRBD1. Germline V gene lookup returns CDR1 SGHRS and CDR2 YFSETQ. The CDR3 has 14 residues. Losses at the gene ends were 7 bases for V and 1 base for J; bases not matched to a gene: 6. CDR3 in amino acids: CASSPGGRNYGYTF. The CDR3 nucleotides read TGCGCCAGCTCCCCAGGGGGCCGTAACTATGGCTACACCTTC. Based on the CDR3 plus reference TRBV5-1 and TRBJ1-2, the full variable domain is KAGVTQTPRYLIKTRGQQVTLSCSPISGHRSVSWYQQTPGQGLQFLFEYFSETQRNKGNFPGRFSGRQFSNSRSEMNVSTLELGDSALYLCASSPGGRNYGYTFGSGTRLTVV.

The V call is TRBV18, the J call TRBJ2-5; unclear D gene. Germline-derived CDR1 and CDR2 are KGHSH and LQKENI. CDR3 length: 14 residues. The V end lost 3 bases, the J end lost 5 bases, and 13 bases lay between the germline ends. CDR3 loop: CASSPLDRSETQYF. The DNA of the CDR3 is TGTGCCAGCTCACCTTTAGATAGAAGTGAGACCCAGTACTTC. The full variable domain, rest sourced from reference TRBV18 and TRBJ2-5, is NAGVMQNPRHLVRRRGQEARLRCSPMKGHSHVYWYRQLPEEGLKFMVYLQKENIIDESGMPKERFSAEFPKEGPSILRIQQVVRGDSAAYFCASSPLDRSETQYFGPGTRLLVL.

The J gene is TRBJ2-3, the V gene TRBV18; 8 bases are shared with TRBD2. The CDR3 loop spans 16 amino acids. Trimming removed 5 bases from V and 5 bases from J; junction bases left unmatched: 12. From germline, CDR1 is KGHSH and CDR2 LQKENI. This CDR3 reads CASSSGTSGGRDTQYF. CDR3 bases: TGTGCCAGCTCATCTGGGACTAGTGGAGGAAGAGATACGCAGTATTTT.

The CDR3 is CASSRAGGSSYNEQFF. For the CDR3, the DNA is TGTGCCAGCAGTCGTGCTGGCGGGAGCTCCTACAATGAGCAGTTCTTC. The chain combines TRBV5-4 with TRBJ2-1, with 7 bases aligning to TRBD2. The V segment lost 5 bases and the J segment 0 bases; nucleotides outside the gene matches: 8. This CDR3 has 16 residues. CDR1 is SGHNT and CDR2 is YYREEE in the germline V gene (reference sequence).

V gene TRBV3-1 (or the pseudogene TRBV3-2) combines with J gene TRBJ1-2, with D possibly being TRBD1 (5 bases). CDR3 length: 13 residues. The germline V gene encodes CDR1 LGHDT and CDR2 YNNKEL (reference sequence). Trimming shortened V by 0 bases and J by 5 bases, and 7 bases separated the two germline ends. CDR3 sequence: CASSQDRVYGYTF. CDR3 bases: TGTGCCAGCAGCCAAGACAGGGTTTATGGCTACACCTTC.

Only one count was recorded for this clone. The chain carries TRBV2 and TRBJ2-1; 11 nucleotides align to TRBD2. Germline V CDR1 and CDR2: SNHLY, FYNNEI. This CDR3 comprises 16 residues. Germline trimming cut 9 bases from V and 5 bases from J; bases unmatched to any gene: 12. For the CDR3, the DNA is TGTGCCAGTTTTGCGGGAACTAGCGGGGGAGACAATGAGCAGTTCTTC. The encoded protein is CASFAGTSGGDNEQFF.